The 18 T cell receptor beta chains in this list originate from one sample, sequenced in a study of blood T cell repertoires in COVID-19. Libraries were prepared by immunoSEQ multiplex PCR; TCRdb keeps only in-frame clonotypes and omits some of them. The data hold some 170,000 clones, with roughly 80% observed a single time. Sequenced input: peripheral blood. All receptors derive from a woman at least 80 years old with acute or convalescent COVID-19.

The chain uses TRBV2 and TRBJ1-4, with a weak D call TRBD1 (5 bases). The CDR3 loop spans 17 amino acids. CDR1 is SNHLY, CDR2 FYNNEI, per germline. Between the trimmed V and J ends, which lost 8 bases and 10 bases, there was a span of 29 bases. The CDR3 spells CASQITPQGAILGKLFF. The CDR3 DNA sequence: TGTGCCAGCCAAATTACACCCCAGGGCGCTATTTTGGGAAAACTGTTTTTT.

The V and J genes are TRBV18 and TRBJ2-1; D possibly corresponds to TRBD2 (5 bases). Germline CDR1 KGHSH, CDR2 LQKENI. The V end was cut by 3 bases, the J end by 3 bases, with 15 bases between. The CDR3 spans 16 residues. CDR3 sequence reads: CASSPTRGGGYNEQFF. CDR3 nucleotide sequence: TGTGCCAGCTCACCTACGCGCGGCGGAGGCTACAATGAGCAGTTCTTC.

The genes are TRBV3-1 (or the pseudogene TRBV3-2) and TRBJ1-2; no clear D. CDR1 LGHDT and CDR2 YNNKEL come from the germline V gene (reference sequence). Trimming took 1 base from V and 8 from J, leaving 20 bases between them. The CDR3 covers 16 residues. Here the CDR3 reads CASSQGSDRPRRGYTF. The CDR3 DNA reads TGTGCCAGCAGCCAAGGGAGTGACCGGCCCCGAAGGGGCTACACCTTC.

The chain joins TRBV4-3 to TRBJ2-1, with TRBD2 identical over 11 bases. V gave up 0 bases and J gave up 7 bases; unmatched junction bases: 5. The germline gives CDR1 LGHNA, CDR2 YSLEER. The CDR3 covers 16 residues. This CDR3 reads CASSQDALAGVNEQFF. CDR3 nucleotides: TGCGCCAGCAGCCAAGATGCACTAGCGGGGGTGAATGAGCAGTTCTTC.

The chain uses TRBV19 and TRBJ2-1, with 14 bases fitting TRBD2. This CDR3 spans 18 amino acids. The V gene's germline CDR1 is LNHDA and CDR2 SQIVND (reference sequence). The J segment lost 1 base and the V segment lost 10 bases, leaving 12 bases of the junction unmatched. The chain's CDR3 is CAKVVGLAGEGSYNEQFF. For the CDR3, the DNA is TGTGCCAAAGTAGTGGGACTAGCGGGAGAGGGGTCCTACAATGAGCAGTTCTTC. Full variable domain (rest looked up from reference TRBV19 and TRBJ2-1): DGGITQSPKYLFRKEGQNVTLSCEQNLNHDAMYWYRQDPGQGLRLIYYSQIVNDFQKGDIAEGYSVSREKKESFPLTVTSAQKNPTAFYLCAKVVGLAGEGSYNEQFFGPGTRLTVL.

This CDR3 reads CASSIEGWGPRSNYGYTF. The CDR3 region has the DNA TGTGCCAGTAGTATAGAGGGGTGGGGCCCCAGGAGCAACTATGGCTACACCTTC. The chain recombines TRBV19 with TRBJ1-2; tentatively, D is TRBD1 (5 bases). V shed 0 bases and J shed 2 bases, with 19 bases lying between them. Germline V gives CDR1 LNHDA, CDR2 SQIVND (reference sequence). This CDR3 is 18 amino acids long.

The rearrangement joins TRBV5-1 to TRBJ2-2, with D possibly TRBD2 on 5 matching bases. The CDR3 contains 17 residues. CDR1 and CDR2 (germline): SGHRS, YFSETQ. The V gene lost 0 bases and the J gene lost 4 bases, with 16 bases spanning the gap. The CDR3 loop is CASSLALLTRSTGELFF. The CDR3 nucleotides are TGCGCCAGCAGCTTGGCCCTCCTCACTAGATCCACCGGGGAGCTGTTTTTT. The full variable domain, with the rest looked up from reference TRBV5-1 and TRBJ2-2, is KAGVTQTPRYLIKTRGQQVTLSCSPISGHRSVSWYQQTPGQGLQFLFEYFSETQRNKGNFPGRFSGRQFSNSRSEMNVSTLELGDSALYLCASSLALLTRSTGELFFGEGSRLTVL.

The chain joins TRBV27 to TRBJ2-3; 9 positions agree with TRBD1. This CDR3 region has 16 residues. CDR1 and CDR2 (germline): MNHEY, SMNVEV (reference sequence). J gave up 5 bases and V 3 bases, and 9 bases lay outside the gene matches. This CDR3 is CASSFYRGPGLDTQYF. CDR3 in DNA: TGTGCCAGCAGTTTTTACAGGGGGCCGGGTTTAGATACGCAGTATTTT.

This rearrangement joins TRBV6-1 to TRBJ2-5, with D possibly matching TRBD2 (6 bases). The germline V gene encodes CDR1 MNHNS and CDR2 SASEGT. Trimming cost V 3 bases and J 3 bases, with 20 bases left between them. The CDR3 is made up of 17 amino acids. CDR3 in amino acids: CASSEQKKTSRKETQYF. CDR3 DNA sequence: TGTGCCAGCAGTGAGCAGAAAAAAACTAGCAGAAAAGAGACCCAGTACTTC.

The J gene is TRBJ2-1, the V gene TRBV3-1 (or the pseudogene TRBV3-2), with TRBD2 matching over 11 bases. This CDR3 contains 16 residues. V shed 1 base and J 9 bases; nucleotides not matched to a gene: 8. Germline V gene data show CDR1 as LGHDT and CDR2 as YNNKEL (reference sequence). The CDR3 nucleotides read TGTGCCAGCAGCCAAGTAGGGCTAGCGGGAGGTGGTGAGCAGTTCTTC. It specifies CASSQVGLAGGGEQFF.

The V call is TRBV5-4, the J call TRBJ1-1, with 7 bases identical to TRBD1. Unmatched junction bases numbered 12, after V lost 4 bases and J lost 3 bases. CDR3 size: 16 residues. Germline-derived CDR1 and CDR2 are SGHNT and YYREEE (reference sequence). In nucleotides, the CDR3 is TGTGCCAGCAGCCGTGGTTTACAGGGGCGGGACACTGAAGCTTTCTTT. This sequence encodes CASSRGLQGRDTEAFF.

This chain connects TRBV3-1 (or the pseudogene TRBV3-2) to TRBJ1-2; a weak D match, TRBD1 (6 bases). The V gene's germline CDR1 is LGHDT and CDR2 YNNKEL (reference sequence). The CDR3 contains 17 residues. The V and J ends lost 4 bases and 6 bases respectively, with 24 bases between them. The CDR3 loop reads CASSLRMDVRGAHGYTF. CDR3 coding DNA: TGTGCCAGCAGCCTCAGGATGGATGTACGGGGGGCCCATGGCTACACCTTC.

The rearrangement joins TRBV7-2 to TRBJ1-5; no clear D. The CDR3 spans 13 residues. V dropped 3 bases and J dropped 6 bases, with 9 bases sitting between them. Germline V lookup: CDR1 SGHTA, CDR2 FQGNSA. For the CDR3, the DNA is TGTGCCAGCAGCTTGGAGTCTTTTCAGCCCCAGCATTTT. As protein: CASSLESFQPQHF.

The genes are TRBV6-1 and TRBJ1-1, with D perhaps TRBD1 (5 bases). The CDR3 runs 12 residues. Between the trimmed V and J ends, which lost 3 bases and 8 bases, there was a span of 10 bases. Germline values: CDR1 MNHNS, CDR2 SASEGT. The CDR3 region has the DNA TGTGCCAGCAGTGATAGGGGCAGCGAAGCTTTCTTT. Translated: CASSDRGSEAFF.

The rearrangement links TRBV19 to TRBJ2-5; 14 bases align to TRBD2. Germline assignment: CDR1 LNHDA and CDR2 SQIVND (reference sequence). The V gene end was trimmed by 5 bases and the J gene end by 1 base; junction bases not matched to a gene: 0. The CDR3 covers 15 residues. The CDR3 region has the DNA TGTGCCAGTAGTGGGACTAGCGGGGGCCAAGAGACCCAGTACTTC. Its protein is CASSGTSGGQETQYF.

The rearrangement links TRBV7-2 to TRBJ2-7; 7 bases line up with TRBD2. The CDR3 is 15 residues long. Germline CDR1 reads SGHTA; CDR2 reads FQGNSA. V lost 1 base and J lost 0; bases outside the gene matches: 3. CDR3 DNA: TGTGCCAGCAGCTTAGGGCTAGCGGCCTCCTACGAGCAGTACTTC. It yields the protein CASSLGLAASYEQYF.

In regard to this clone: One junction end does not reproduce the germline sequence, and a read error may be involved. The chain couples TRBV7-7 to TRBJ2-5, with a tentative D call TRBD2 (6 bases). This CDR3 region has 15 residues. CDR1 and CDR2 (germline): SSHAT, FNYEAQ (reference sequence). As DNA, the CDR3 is TGTGCTAGCAGCTTTTCGGGAGTGGGTCAAGAGACCCAGTACTTC. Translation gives CASSFSGVGQETQYF. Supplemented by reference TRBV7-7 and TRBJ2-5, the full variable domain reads GAGVSQSPRYKVTKRGQDVTLRCDPISSHATLYWYQQALGQGPEFLTYFNYEAQPDKSGLPSDRFSAERPEGSISTLTIQRTEQRDSAMYRCASSFSGVGQETQYFGPGTRLLVL.

The chain's CDR3 is CASSLAGINNEQFF. The CDR3 nucleotides read TGTGCCAGCAGCTTAGCGGGGATAAACAATGAGCAGTTCTTC. The rearrangement joins TRBV2 to TRBJ2-1; 8 bases are a match to TRBD2. V lost 6 bases and J lost 5; bases outside the gene matches: 6. This CDR3 spans 14 amino acids. Germline lookup yields CDR1 SNHLY and CDR2 FYNNEI.